These 29 T cell receptor beta chains originate from one sample sequenced in a study of response to subunit inactivated influenza vaccine. Each CDR3 protein gets one entry after TCRdb re-called the RT-PCR reads with MiXCR. The repertoire holds roughly 700,000 distinct CDR3 sequences, with about 15% as singletons. Sample: PBMCs from blood, taken around two weeks before vaccination. These TCRs come from a middle-aged man who received an inactivated influenza vaccine.

The chain joins TRBV28 to TRBJ2-7; 9 bases align to TRBD1. The V gene's germline CDR1 is MDHEN and CDR2 SYDVKM. This CDR3 region has 13 residues. The ends lost 6 bases at V and 6 bases at J; junction bases unmatched: 6. The CDR3 bases are TGTGCCAGCAGCACAGGGGGCGGTGGCGAGCAGTACTTC. It encodes CASSTGGGGEQYF.

This clonotype was found many times. The rearrangement joins TRBV20-1 to TRBJ2-7; D ambiguous. The CDR3 sequence is 10 residues long. Germline V gene data show CDR1 as DFQATT and CDR2 as SNEGSKA (reference sequence). The CDR3 region is CGAETYEQYF. CDR3 sequence (DNA): TGCGGAGCAGAGACCTACGAGCAGTACTTC.

This clonotype was seen a few times. The gene calls are TRBV5-1 and TRBJ2-7; a weak D match, TRBD1 (5 bases). The germline V and J ends were trimmed by 2 bases and 4 bases, with 19 bases remaining between them. This CDR3 has 16 residues. From germline, CDR1 is SGHRS and CDR2 YFSETQ. CDR3 bases: TGCGCCAGCAGCTTTAATCCCCCCAGGGATCTTTACGAGCAGTACTTC. Translation: CASSFNPPRDLYEQYF.

This clonotype was detected a few times. The chain carries TRBV20-1 and TRBJ2-7; 8 bases align to TRBD1. Germline values: CDR1 DFQATT, CDR2 SNEGSKA (reference sequence). CDR3 size: 16 residues. V was pared by 6 bases and J by 2 bases, with 15 bases of the junction left unmatched. The CDR3 spells CSAADRVARGAYEQYF. In nucleotides, the CDR3 is TGCAGTGCCGCGGACAGGGTCGCAAGAGGGGCCTACGAGCAGTACTTC.

Of note for this clonotype: One junction end does not reproduce the germline sequence, and a read error may be involved. The rearrangement links TRBV20-1 to TRBJ2-5; D might be TRBD2 (5 bases). Germline V gene data show CDR1 as DFQATT and CDR2 as SNEGSKA (reference sequence). This CDR3 comprises 14 residues. DNA of the CDR3: TGCAGTGCGAGAGGGAAGGGAAACCAAGAGACCCAGTACTTC. Translating it yields CSARGKGNQETQYF.

In its sample, this clonotype was seen a few times. The rearrangement uses TRBV20-1 and TRBJ1-6; no reliable D call. The CDR3 extends over 15 amino acids. Trimming left V 6 bases short and J 4 bases short, with 16 bases between. Germline assignment: CDR1 DFQATT and CDR2 SNEGSKA (reference sequence). In DNA form, the CDR3 reads TGCAGTGCCCCGAGGCGGGCCTCGTATAATTCACCCCTCCACTTT. Translating gives CSAPRRASYNSPLHF.

In this sample, this clonotype turned up a few times. The chain is built from TRBV2 and TRBJ2-2; 7 nucleotides agree with TRBD1. This CDR3 contains 15 residues. J was trimmed by 4 bases and V by 4 bases; bases with no gene match: 6. Looked up from germline, CDR1 is SNHLY and CDR2 is FYNNEI. The CDR3 bases are TGTGCCAGCAGTGCTCGACAGGGATTCACCGGGGAGCTGTTTTTT. Protein: CASSARQGFTGELFF.

This clonotype was found a few times. V gene TRBV20-1 combines with J gene TRBJ2-1, with TRBD2 identical over 13 bases. Germline assignment: CDR1 DFQATT and CDR2 SNEGSKA (reference sequence). V lost 3 bases and J lost 0; bases outside the gene matches: 2. The length of the CDR3 is 16 residues. CDR3 sequence reads: CSASGLAGASYNEQFF. The CDR3 region has the DNA TGCAGTGCTAGTGGACTAGCGGGGGCCTCCTACAATGAGCAGTTCTTC.

There are a few counts of this clonotype. This chain connects TRBV6-1 to TRBJ1-1; D not certain. Germline CDR1 and CDR2: MNHNS and SASEGT. Deletions cut 4 bases from V and 4 bases from J, with 13 bases between. The CDR3 covers 14 residues. The CDR3 sequence is CASSVEAASTEAFF. The CDR3 DNA reads TGTGCCAGCAGTGTGGAGGCGGCCAGCACTGAAGCTTTCTTT.

The chain combines TRBV6-2 or TRBV6-3 with TRBJ2-7; possibly TRBD2 for D (5 bases). This CDR3 has 11 residues. Germline CDR1 MNHEY, CDR2 SVGEGT. V lost 7 bases and J 9 bases, leaving 13 bases between the germline ends. CDR3: CASTHGVGQYF. The DNA for the CDR3 is TGTGCCAGCACCCACGGGGTTGGGCAGTACTTC.

This chain uses TRBV4-3 with TRBJ2-1; 12 nucleotides agree with TRBD2. The CDR3 runs to 16 residues. Germline loops: CDR1 LGHNA, CDR2 YSLEER. After removal of 0 bases from V and 10 bases from J, the junction contained 7 bases not matched to a gene. DNA of the CDR3: TGCGCCAGCAGCCAAGAGCCTAGCGGGGGGGCCCGGGAGCAGTTCTTC. Translation gives CASSQEPSGGAREQFF.

This clonotype was counted between two and nine times. The CDR3: CSARRGLASNQPQHF. The DNA for the CDR3 is TGCAGTGCTAGGAGGGGGCTCGCGAGCAATCAGCCCCAGCATTTT. This chain joins TRBV20-1 and TRBJ1-5; 7 nucleotides line up with TRBD1. J lost 1 base, V lost 3 bases, and 6 bases had no gene match. The CDR3 is made up of 15 amino acids. Germline CDR1 is DFQATT and CDR2 is SNEGSKA (reference sequence).

This chain connects TRBV6-5 to TRBJ2-1, with no clear D. Germline loops: CDR1 MNHEY, CDR2 SVGAGI. CDR3 length: 16 residues. Trimming pared 0 bases from V and 0 bases from J, leaving 9 bases between. DNA of the CDR3: TGTGCCAGCAGTTACTCGACGGTACCCTCCTACAATGAGCAGTTCTTC. Translating it yields CASSYSTVPSYNEQFF.

V is TRBV20-1 and J is TRBJ2-5; the D gene could be TRBD1 or TRBD2 (6 bases each). V lost 6 bases and J 5 bases, leaving 19 bases between the germline ends. Germline V gives CDR1 DFQATT, CDR2 SNEGSKA (reference sequence). This CDR3 region has 14 residues. The CDR3 nucleotides are TGCAGTGCGCCCGTCTGGGGGGCCCGGGAGACCCAGTACTTC. This encodes CSAPVWGARETQYF.

This clonotype was observed many times. This sequence joins TRBV20-1 and TRBJ2-7; 8 nucleotides align to TRBD2. This CDR3 is 16 amino acids long. The germline V gene encodes CDR1 DFQATT and CDR2 SNEGSKA (reference sequence). The V segment lost 5 bases and the J segment 5 bases; nucleotides outside the gene matches: 17. The CDR3, as DNA: TGCAGTGCTCCCCCAGCCCAACGGGGGGGCATCGACGAGCAGTACTTC. This sequence encodes CSAPPAQRGGIDEQYF.

This chain uses TRBV12-3 or TRBV12-4 with TRBJ1-1, with TRBD1 identical over 7 bases. This CDR3 is built from 13 residues. Trimming cost V 8 bases and J 0 bases; bases outside gene matches: 3. CDR3 sequence: CASGDSLNTEAFF. CDR3 coding DNA: TGTGCCAGCGGGGACAGCTTGAACACTGAAGCTTTCTTT.

This clonotype was counted many times. The chain uses TRBV14 and TRBJ2-2; D unresolved. Trimming cost V 0 bases and J 3 bases, with 8 bases left between them. The germline CDR1 and CDR2 sequences are SGHDN and FVKESK. The CDR3 runs 15 residues. CDR3 protein: CASSQELAYTGELFF. The DNA for the CDR3 is TGTGCCAGCAGCCAAGAGTTGGCATACACCGGGGAGCTGTTTTTT.

The chain couples TRBV12-3 or TRBV12-4 to TRBJ2-1, with D possibly being TRBD2 (5 bases). V shed 3 bases and J shed 6 bases, with 21 bases lying between them. This CDR3 contains 17 residues. The CDR3 nucleotides are TGTGCCAGCAGTTTCTTCCCCGCCGAGCGGAGAATCAATGAGCAGTTCTTC. Translating it yields CASSFFPAERRINEQFF.

A few counts support this clonotype. This rearrangement joins TRBV7-8 to TRBJ2-3; D is uncertain. The CDR3 length is 15 residues. CDR1 is SGHVS, CDR2 FQNEAQ, per germline. V lost 1 base and J lost 2, with 10 bases in between. The CDR3 region is CASSLVALATDTQYF. The CDR3 nucleotides are TGTGCCAGCAGCTTAGTTGCCTTGGCCACAGATACGCAGTATTTT.

This clonotype was picked up many times. The V gene is TRBV12-3 or TRBV12-4, the J gene TRBJ1-2; unclear D gene. Deletions cut 3 bases from V and 4 bases from J, with 12 bases between. The length of the CDR3 is 14 residues. The CDR3 spells CASSLGGISYGYTF. The CDR3 DNA reads TGTGCCAGCAGTTTGGGTGGGATTAGCTATGGCTACACCTTC.

This clonotype has just a few counts. V and J are TRBV28 and TRBJ2-7; 11 bases line up with TRBD2. V was pared by 8 bases and J by 3 bases, with 6 bases of the junction left unmatched. The CDR3 has 14 amino acids. Per the germline V gene, CDR1 is MDHEN and CDR2 is SYDVKM. CDR3 DNA sequence: TGTGCCAGCCTTCCCCTAGCGGGGGGCTACGAGCAGTACTTC. It encodes CASLPLAGGYEQYF.

This clonotype has only a few counts. The rearrangement joins TRBV3-1 to TRBJ1-1; TRBD1 agrees at 9 bases. The CDR3 extends over 17 amino acids. Germline values: CDR1 LGHDT, CDR2 YNNKEL (reference sequence). The junction had 13 bases not matched to a gene; V was cut back by 3 bases and J by 5 bases. The CDR3 region has the DNA TGTGCCAGCAGCCAGGGGCTCCACAGGGGGCTGGGGACTGAAGCTTTCTTT. It codes for CASSQGLHRGLGTEAFF.

The rearrangement uses TRBV20-1 and TRBJ1-2; D gene uncertain. Germline lookup yields CDR1 DFQATT and CDR2 SNEGSKA (reference sequence). Trimming left V 0 bases short and J 0 bases short, with 5 bases between. The CDR3 totals 13 residues. DNA of the CDR3: TGCAGTGCTAGAGATTTTGCTAACTATGGCTACACCTTC. Residues: CSARDFANYGYTF.

The chain combines TRBV20-1 with TRBJ2-7, with unresolved D. Germline CDR1 reads DFQATT; CDR2 reads SNEGSKA (reference sequence). This CDR3 is 12 amino acids long. The V end lost 6 bases, the J end lost 7 bases, and 16 bases lay between the germline ends. CDR3: CSATLTTGEQYF. CDR3 DNA: TGCAGTGCGACACTCACGACCGGAGAGCAGTACTTC.

The chain uses TRBV20-1 and TRBJ2-7; no reliable D call. Germline lookup yields CDR1 DFQATT and CDR2 SNEGSKA (reference sequence). Trimming shortened V by 7 bases and J by 0 bases, and 10 bases separated the two germline ends. CDR3 length: 12 amino acids. The CDR3 spells CSVQRGSYEQYF. DNA for the CDR3: TGCAGTGTCCAAAGAGGCTCCTACGAGCAGTACTTC.

In this sample, this clonotype turned up a few times. The rearrangement joins TRBV28 to TRBJ1-5, with D uncertain. V shed 6 bases and J shed 7 bases, with 10 bases lying between them. Germline V CDR1 and CDR2: MDHEN, SYDVKM. This CDR3 is built from 12 residues. The CDR3: CASSPLGQPQHF. The CDR3 DNA sequence: TGTGCCAGCAGCCCCTTAGGGCAGCCCCAGCATTTT.

This clonotype was found a few times. The chain links TRBV4-3 to TRBJ2-4; 7 nucleotides line up with TRBD2. There are 17 residues in the CDR3. CDR1 is LGHNA, CDR2 YSLEER, per germline. Germline trimming cut 2 bases from V and 8 bases from J; bases unmatched to any gene: 15. CDR3 nucleotide sequence: TGCGCCAGCAGCCAAATGGCTGGCGGGAGTGGTAGAGACATTCAGTACTTC. Its translation: CASSQMAGGSGRDIQYF.

This clonotype was counted only a few times. The rearrangement uses TRBV6-1 and TRBJ1-5; D gene uncertain. The CDR3 is 15 residues long. The germline V gene has CDR1 MNHNS and CDR2 SASEGT. Between the trimmed V and J ends, which lost 8 bases and 4 bases, there was a span of 18 bases. CDR3 in DNA: TGTGCCAGCCGGCGCTCCCTAGACTTTAATCAGCCCCAGCATTTT. Translation gives CASRRSLDFNQPQHF.

This clonotype has only a few counts. The chain combines TRBV10-3 with TRBJ2-7, with TRBD2 identical over 9 bases. The germline gives CDR1 ENHRY, CDR2 SYGVKD. The CDR3 length is 14 residues. V was pared by 3 bases and J by 3 bases, with 3 bases of the junction left unmatched. The CDR3 nucleotides read TGTGCCATCAGTGAAGGCGGGGGGGGCTACGAGCAGTACTTC. Residues: CAISEGGGGYEQYF.